The clone carrying this TCR beta chain was detected ten times or more. The antigen is not known. These data are taken from a study of CD8 T cells in ankylosing spondylitis. General study points: There was a TCR beta motif, made of 7 to 9 highly homologous variants, that appeared characteristic of ankylosing spondylitis blood.

MiXCR, applied by TCRdb to the 5' RACE reads, yields one record per CDR3 protein. The table records about 500,000 distinct CDR3 sequences, roughly 13% of them present only once. The length of the CDR3 is 14 residues. V was cut by 9 bases and J by 7 bases, with 20 bases left in between. The germline CDR1 and CDR2 sequences are SGHRS and YFSETQ. The sequence came from a male donor with ankylosing spondylitis. The sequencing sample was made of blood, either unsorted or a sorted T cell fraction (not recorded which). This sequence joins TRBV5-1 and TRBJ2-1; D perhaps matches TRBD2 (6 bases). In nucleotides, the CDR3 is TGCGCCACCTCAGCTAGCGAAGTGGCAAATGAGCAGTTCTTC. This gives the protein CATSASEVANEQFF.